The 23 T cell receptor beta chains reported below all come from one sample, sequenced in a study of blood T cell repertoires in COVID-19. The data were produced by immunoSEQ multiplex PCR, yet TCRdb's version contains in-frame clones alone and is incomplete. The sample contains more than 150,000 clones, roughly 78% of which appear only once. Material: peripheral blood. The receptor source for this set is a woman older than 75 with active or convalescent COVID-19.

The chain recombines TRBV25-1 with TRBJ1-1; 7 bases match TRBD1. This CDR3 has 16 residues. V dropped 6 bases and J dropped 1; count of bases not matched to a gene: 11. The germline V gene encodes CDR1 MGHDK and CDR2 SYGVNS. CDR3 amino acids: CASSSPPGQSNTEAFF. CDR3 coding DNA: TGTGCCAGCAGCTCCCCACCGGGACAGTCGAACACTGAAGCTTTCTTT.

With regard to this clone: Other DNA sequences in the same sample also yield this CDR3. The rearrangement uses TRBV5-1 and TRBJ1-1; unclear D gene. Germline CDR1 reads SGHRS; CDR2 reads YFSETQ. CDR3 size: 12 residues. V gave up 5 bases and J gave up 2 bases, with 7 bases separating them. CDR3 region: CASSEGNTEAFF. CDR3 DNA sequence: TGCGCCAGCAGTGAGGGAAACACTGAAGCTTTCTTT.

CDR3 residues: CASMVMGLGTEAFF. In nucleotides, the CDR3 is TGCGCCAGCATGGTCATGGGGCTCGGAACTGAAGCTTTCTTT. The chain recombines TRBV5-1 with TRBJ1-1; D might be TRBD1 (5 bases). The CDR3 spans 14 residues. The V gene's germline CDR1 is SGHRS and CDR2 YFSETQ. Trimming removed 6 bases from V and 5 bases from J, with 17 bases in between.

The J gene is TRBJ1-2, the V gene TRBV4-3; D possibly corresponds to TRBD1 (5 bases). Germline V gives CDR1 LGHNA, CDR2 YSLEER. The CDR3 length is 17 residues. V lost 0 bases and J lost 6, with 20 bases in between. CDR3 DNA sequence: TGCGCCAGCAGCCAAGATCTATCTAATAGGGGTACTCATGGCTACACCTTC. Encoded protein: CASSQDLSNRGTHGYTF.

This chain connects TRBV14 to TRBJ1-2, with D maybe TRBD1 (6 bases). The germline V gene encodes CDR1 SGHDN and CDR2 FVKESK. V was pared by 4 bases and J by 4 bases, with 13 bases between. CDR3 length equals 14 residues. The CDR3 spells CASSPQGVSYGYTF. The CDR3 DNA reads as TGTGCCAGCAGCCCACAGGGCGTCAGCTATGGCTACACCTTC.

V is TRBV19 and J is TRBJ1-5; D might be TRBD1 (5 bases). Germline CDR1 and CDR2: LNHDA and SQIVND (reference sequence). V dropped 7 bases and J dropped 3 bases, with 19 bases sitting between them. The CDR3 loop spans 16 amino acids. The CDR3 coding sequence is TGTGCCAGTACGTTCTTCGTCGGGGGGATCAATCAGCCCCAGCATTTT. Protein: CASTFFVGGINQPQHF. The variable domain in full, completed from reference TRBV19 and TRBJ1-5, reads DGGITQSPKYLFRKEGQNVTLSCEQNLNHDAMYWYRQDPGQGLRLIYYSQIVNDFQKGDIAEGYSVSREKKESFPLTVTSAQKNPTAFYLCASTFFVGGINQPQHFGDGTRLSIL.

The gene calls are TRBV2 and TRBJ1-5; 8 positions agree with TRBD1. The CDR3 loop spans 14 amino acids. V trimming: 8 bases; J trimming: 4 bases; junction bases outside the gene matches: 7. In germline, CDR1 is SNHLY, CDR2 FYNNEI. As DNA, the CDR3 is TGTGCCAGCGGGGGCGACAGGGGAAATCAGCCCCAGCATTTT. This translates into CASGGDRGNQPQHF.

This clone was seen a handful of times. V usage is TRBV19 and J usage is TRBJ1-5, with 7 bases matching TRBD1. J was trimmed by 2 bases and V by 6 bases; bases with no gene match: 7. Per the germline V gene, CDR1 is LNHDA and CDR2 is SQIVND (reference sequence). This CDR3 has 15 amino acids. The CDR3 DNA is TGTGCCAGTAGAACCGACAGGGCCGGCAATCAGCCCCAGCATTTT. Encoded protein: CASRTDRAGNQPQHF.

The rearrangement joins TRBV10-3 to TRBJ1-1, with TRBD1 matching over 7 bases. Germline assignment: CDR1 ENHRY and CDR2 SYGVKD. Unmatched junction bases numbered 5, after V lost 4 bases and J lost 3 bases. The CDR3 loop spans 14 amino acids. The CDR3 sequence is CAISASQGHTEAFF. The CDR3, as DNA: TGTGCCATCAGTGCCTCACAGGGGCACACTGAAGCTTTCTTT.

J is TRBJ2-7 and V is TRBV9; 8 nucleotides match TRBD2. The ends lost 0 bases at V and 6 bases at J; junction bases unmatched: 11. Looked up from germline, CDR1 is SGDLS and CDR2 is YYNGEE. This CDR3 has 16 amino acids. CDR3: CASSVAGRGAPGEQYF. CDR3 DNA: TGTGCCAGCAGCGTAGCTGGGCGGGGGGCCCCTGGCGAGCAGTACTTC.

The rearrangement uses TRBV15 and TRBJ1-1; D is unresolved. Germline CDR1 reads LNHNV; CDR2 reads YYDKDF (reference sequence). The V and J ends lost 2 bases and 1 base respectively, with 5 bases between them. The CDR3 covers 13 residues. CDR3 region: CATSRKQNTEAFF. The CDR3 DNA reads TGTGCCACCAGCAGAAAACAGAACACTGAAGCTTTCTTT.

The V and J genes are TRBV28 and TRBJ1-2, with TRBD1 matching over 7 bases. The CDR3 extends over 17 amino acids. Germline trimming cut 2 bases from V and 4 bases from J; bases unmatched to any gene: 13. The germline gives CDR1 MDHEN, CDR2 SYDVKM. The CDR3 sequence: CASSLINRGLGTYGYTF. CDR3 sequence (DNA): TGTGCCAGCAGTTTAATTAACAGGGGTCTTGGTACCTATGGCTACACCTTC.

The V and J genes are TRBV27 and TRBJ1-6, with D perhaps matching TRBD1 (6 bases). Germline CDR1 reads MNHEY; CDR2 reads SMNVEV (reference sequence). The V end was cut by 4 bases, the J end by 11 bases, with 12 bases between. The CDR3 is 13 residues long. CDR3 residues: CASSSLRGAPLHF. The CDR3 DNA sequence: TGTGCCAGCAGTTCACTCAGGGGTGCACCCCTCCACTTT.

In DNA, the CDR3 is TGTGCCAGCAGCTTGGGGCCCCGGGACACTGAAGCTTTCTTT. This sequence encodes CASSLGPRDTEAFF. The V and J genes are TRBV11-3 and TRBJ1-1, with D possibly TRBD1 on 5 matching bases. The CDR3 totals 14 residues. V was cut by 3 bases and J by 3 bases, with 11 bases left in between. Germline lookup yields CDR1 SGHNT and CDR2 YENEEA.

The gene calls are TRBV19 and TRBJ1-2, with 8 bases that match TRBD1. V was clipped by 9 bases and J by 5 bases; unmatched bases: 8. This CDR3 is 13 amino acids long. CDR1 and CDR2 from the germline V gene are LNHDA and SQIVND (reference sequence). CDR3 sequence: CASKTGTGYGYTF. The DNA of the CDR3 is TGTGCCAGCAAGACCGGGACAGGTTATGGCTACACCTTC.

The gene calls are TRBV7-2 and TRBJ1-2; 7 nucleotides match TRBD1. From germline, CDR1 is SGHTA and CDR2 FQGNSA. The CDR3 contains 11 residues. V dropped 5 bases and J dropped 7; count of bases not matched to a gene: 1. The CDR3 reads CASSDRAGYTF. The CDR3, as DNA: TGTGCCAGCAGCGACAGGGCTGGCTACACCTTC.

This chain joins TRBV18 and TRBJ1-2; 7 nucleotides match TRBD1. CDR1 KGHSH and CDR2 LQKENI come from the germline V gene. This CDR3 comprises 14 residues. The junction had 5 bases not matched to a gene; V was cut back by 3 bases and J by 4 bases. For the CDR3, the DNA is TGTGCCAGCTCACCGGGACAGACCTTCTATGGCTACACCTTC. This translates into CASSPGQTFYGYTF.

J is TRBJ1-6 and V is TRBV2; 8 positions match TRBD1. Trimming cost V 5 bases and J 7 bases; bases outside gene matches: 4. The CDR3 extends over 14 amino acids. Germline CDR1 and CDR2: SNHLY and FYNNEI. In nucleotides, the CDR3 is TGTGCCAGCAGTTCCGGGACAGGAAATTCACCCCTCCACTTT. Translated: CASSSGTGNSPLHF.

V usage is TRBV28 and J usage is TRBJ2-2; D remains unclear. Trimming cost V 2 bases and J 3 bases, with 4 bases left between them. Germline CDR1 reads MDHEN; CDR2 reads SYDVKM. The CDR3 is made up of 13 amino acids. CDR3 residues: CASSLRDTGELFF. DNA of the CDR3: TGTGCCAGCAGTTTACGTGACACCGGGGAGCTGTTTTTT.

The J gene is TRBJ2-4, the V gene TRBV3-1 (or the pseudogene TRBV3-2), with D perhaps matching TRBD1 (6 bases). Germline V gives CDR1 LGHDT, CDR2 YNNKEL (reference sequence). The CDR3 runs to 13 residues. The V end was cut by 3 bases, the J end by 7 bases, with 10 bases between. CDR3 sequence (DNA): TGTGCCAGCAGCCAGGGGGCGGCGAACATTCAGTACTTC. Its protein is CASSQGAANIQYF.

V gene TRBV7-6 combines with J gene TRBJ2-7, with 7 bases fitting TRBD1. With 11 bases clipped from V and 6 bases from J, the junction kept 4 bases outside the gene matches. The CDR3 runs 10 residues. The germline CDR1 and CDR2 sequences are SGHVS and FNYEAQ. The CDR3 protein is CAVTGVEQYF. The CDR3, as DNA: TGTGCCGTCACAGGGGTCGAGCAGTACTTC.

The CDR3 coding sequence is TGTGCCAGCAAGTCACCGGGACAGGGCTACGAGCAGTACTTC. This codes for CASKSPGQGYEQYF. This chain joins TRBV6-5 and TRBJ2-7, with 9 bases matching TRBD1. The ends lost 7 bases at V and 3 bases at J; junction bases unmatched: 7. Germline V gene lookup returns CDR1 MNHEY and CDR2 SVGAGI. The length of the CDR3 is 14 residues.

The chain carries TRBV4-3 and TRBJ2-7, with D unclear. Germline V lookup: CDR1 LGHNA, CDR2 YSLEER. CDR3 length: 13 residues. Trimming left V 0 bases short and J 3 bases short, with 6 bases between. The CDR3 loop reads CASSQDQFYEQYF. CDR3 DNA sequence: TGCGCCAGCAGCCAAGACCAGTTCTACGAGCAGTACTTC.